A selection of T cell receptor beta chains follows, all from one sample in a study of T-cell reconstitution after alpha-beta-depleted transplantation in children. TCRdb itself ran the PCR reads through MiXCR, one entry per CDR3 protein. In the table there are about 350,000 distinct CDR3 sequences, 16% of which are singletons. The input for sequencing was PBMCs, mostly from graft donor cells, taken 360 days after TCRalphabeta/CD19-depleted stem cell transplant. All receptors derive from a male patient aged 2 to 9 who had a stem cell transplant for acute lymphoblastic leukemia, so the T cells may come from the graft donor. The conserved cysteine and the conserved F or W are not part of the CDR3 here. Clone size is not always given. Where it is, it says once, few, many or a class for expanded clones.

j_gene: TRBJ2-1
v_gene: TRBV4-1
abundance: few
CDR3aa: ASSQGVVGRAYNEQF

j_gene: TRBJ2-1
v_gene: TRBV29-1
abundance: few
CDR3aa: SVESRQGTSFNEQF

j_gene: TRBJ1-5
v_gene: TRBV9
abundance: -
CDR3aa: ASSVGWESNQPQH

j_gene: TRBJ2-7
v_gene: TRBV4-3
abundance: few
CDR3aa: ASSQETGTSLYEQY

j_gene: TRBJ2-1
v_gene: TRBV7-2
abundance: -
CDR3aa: ASSLDYQEQF

j_gene: TRBJ2-3
v_gene: TRBV12-3/TRBV12-4
abundance: few
CDR3aa: ASSATSANTQY

j_gene: TRBJ2-3
v_gene: TRBV6-2/TRBV6-3
abundance: -
CDR3aa: ASSYGTRFTQY

j_gene: TRBJ2-7
v_gene: TRBV28
abundance: -
CDR3aa: ASSSSGMTYEQY

j_gene: TRBJ2-5
v_gene: TRBV20-1
abundance: -
CDR3aa: SARDWTSGRRETQY

j_gene: TRBJ2-3
v_gene: TRBV12-3/TRBV12-4
abundance: -
CDR3aa: ASRRAKAVLGTDTQY

j_gene: TRBJ2-3
v_gene: TRBV30
abundance: -
CDR3aa: AWNQGAVDTQY

j_gene: TRBJ2-2
v_gene: TRBV4-3
abundance: -
CDR3aa: ASSHTLRDRRTGELF

j_gene: TRBJ1-2
v_gene: TRBV9
abundance: -
CDR3aa: ASSVAGTGRGYT

j_gene: TRBJ2-7
v_gene: TRBV4-1
abundance: few
CDR3aa: ASSQPGQGNEQY

j_gene: TRBJ2-1
v_gene: TRBV24-1
abundance: few
CDR3aa: ATSDPTVSSYNEQF

j_gene: TRBJ2-5
v_gene: TRBV29-1
abundance: -
CDR3aa: SVLPVETQY

j_gene: TRBJ2-1
v_gene: TRBV12-3/TRBV12-4
abundance: many
CDR3aa: ASSFTLGRNEQF

j_gene: TRBJ2-1
v_gene: TRBV5-1
abundance: -
CDR3aa: ASRWLAGGPFADEQF

j_gene: TRBJ1-6
v_gene: TRBV27
abundance: few
CDR3aa: ASSFEKTVNSPLH

j_gene: TRBJ2-2
v_gene: TRBV4-3
abundance: -
CDR3aa: ASSQDGGPYLFDTGELF

j_gene: TRBJ2-3
v_gene: TRBV10-3
abundance: -
CDR3aa: ASGPVTDTQY

j_gene: TRBJ2-1
v_gene: TRBV30
abundance: -
CDR3aa: AWSVGTSGSDEQF

j_gene: TRBJ2-2
v_gene: TRBV10-3
abundance: few
CDR3aa: AAVAATNTGELF

j_gene: TRBJ2-5
v_gene: TRBV10-3
abundance: many
CDR3aa: AISDKVAGETQY

j_gene: TRBJ2-3
v_gene: TRBV4-3
abundance: few
CDR3aa: ASSQDVAYSRTDTQY

j_gene: TRBJ2-2
v_gene: TRBV9
abundance: -
CDR3aa: ASSTRGGRTGELF

j_gene: TRBJ2-7
v_gene: TRBV6-5
abundance: few
CDR3aa: ASSYEGGPVYEQY